This entry is about one TCR beta chain. Germline V lookup: CDR1 SGHRS, CDR2 YFSETQ. V was pared by 0 bases and J by 5 bases, with 12 bases between. The CDR3 is 15 amino acids. Here immunoSEQ multiplex PCR was the method, and the copy in TCRdb shows in-frame clones only, minus some. The sample shows about 110,000 clones, about four fifths of them seen only once. These data are taken from a study of blood T cell repertoires in COVID-19. The chain links TRBV5-1 to TRBJ1-5; D perhaps matches TRBD1 (5 bases). The receptor comes from a man aged 65 to 79 with acute or convalescent COVID-19. The specimen sequenced was peripheral blood. CDR3 sequence reads: CASSLAGRVDQPQHF. CDR3 nucleotide sequence: TGCGCCAGCAGCTTGGCCGGCAGGGTCGATCAGCCCCAGCATTTT.